These T cell receptor beta chains were read from a single sample in a study of Graves' ophthalmopathy and Graves' hyperthyroidism. In TCRdb, the multiplex PCR reads were re-called with MiXCR into one record per CDR3 protein. In the table there are over a million distinct CDR3 sequences, about 38% of which are singletons. Sequencing was performed on peripheral blood or thyroid tissue (not recorded which). These TCRs come from an adult man with Graves' hyperthyroidism. CDR3s include the opening cysteine and the closing phenylalanine or tryptophan. D genes are given only for firm matches.

j_call	d_call	v_call	cdr3_aa
TRBJ1-6	-	TRBV4-1	CASSQDKGANNSPLHF
TRBJ1-5	-	TRBV7-9	CASSWEGSNQPQHF
TRBJ2-5	-	TRBV14	CASSQDRYQETQYF
TRBJ1-4	TRBD1	TRBV7-2	CASSLGSGGREKLFF
TRBJ1-4	-	TRBV5-1	CASSSSGEGEKLFF
TRBJ1-6	TRBD1	TRBV7-8	CASSPDRDSSPLHF
TRBJ1-1	-	TRBV29-1	CSVDHGVTEAFF
TRBJ1-1	TRBD1	TRBV2	CASSHAGTGAGYTEAFF
TRBJ1-6	-	TRBV7-8	CASSLVPGHTNSPLHF
TRBJ1-5	-	TRBV10-3	CASTVGGHSNQPQHF
TRBJ2-5	TRBD2	TRBV7-2	CASSGRVAGGGGQYF
TRBJ2-3	-	TRBV20-1	CSAIRWAYRTQYF
TRBJ1-1	-	TRBV10-1	CASSEGDLITEAFF
TRBJ2-6	-	TRBV5-6	CASSLGVSGANVLTF
TRBJ2-5	-	TRBV20-1	CSARAPMGGYQETQYF
TRBJ1-1	-	TRBV2	CASSLRFSGLTEAFF
TRBJ2-7	-	TRBV7-9	CASSAGPSVYGQYF
TRBJ2-7	TRBD2	TRBV19	CASSQGLADPYEQHF
TRBJ1-5	-	TRBV20-1	CSARQNQPQHF
TRBJ1-2	-	TRBV29-1	CSAGMAGSYGYTF
TRBJ1-4	-	TRBV15	CATSRKPLGGEKLFF
TRBJ2-7	-	TRBV19	CASSTGSGTIEQYF
TRBJ1-5	-	TRBV19	CASGRINQPQHF
TRBJ2-5	TRBD1	TRBV6-5	CASSGTRTGAETQYF
TRBJ1-4	-	TRBV7-8	CASRQGGTEKLFF
TRBJ2-2	-	TRBV20-1	CSATGMWTGELFF
TRBJ2-2	TRBD2	TRBV7-2	CASSRGLAGNTGELFF
TRBJ2-7	-	TRBV12-3/TRBV12-4	CASSLTGREREQYF
TRBJ1-1	-	TRBV9	CASSLGVNENTEAFF
TRBJ1-4	TRBD1	TRBV7-2	CASSWADRGPEKPFF
TRBJ1-1	-	TRBV2	CASSPRPGRVVTEAFF
TRBJ1-6	-	TRBV6-4	CASSEIRDSPLHF
-	-	TRBV29-1	CSVTQGPSSEQFF
TRBJ2-2	-	TRBV20-1	CSARGDSRTGELFF
TRBJ2-1	-	TRBV12-3/TRBV12-4	CASSTRDTNNEQFF
TRBJ2-5	TRBD1	TRBV2	CASSQQGQGARETQYF
TRBJ2-7	TRBD2	TRBV11-2	CASSLGIPSGRSSEQYF
TRBJ2-2	TRBD2	TRBV7-8	CASSPPPGGPTGELFF
TRBJ2-7	TRBD1	TRBV7-6	CASSERTGGDEQYF
TRBJ2-7	TRBD2	TRBV7-9	CASLLRGAGELVGSYEQYF
TRBJ1-5	-	TRBV6-2/TRBV6-3	CASNEDSSNQPQHF
TRBJ2-5	TRBD2	TRBV7-2	CASSLETSGREETQYF